The 17 T cell receptor beta chains listed next were all sequenced from one sample in a study of neurological immune-mediated disorders. MiXCR, applied by TCRdb to the 5' RACE reads, yields one record per CDR3 protein. The sample records 30,000 to 45,000 distinct CDR3 sequences, around 10% being singletons. The material sequenced was CD4+ T cells from blood. These receptors were obtained from a woman aged 25 to 39 with HTLV-1-associated myelopathy (HAM/TSP).

This clonotype was recorded at least ten times. V usage is TRBV10-2 and J usage is TRBJ1-1, with 7 bases aligning to TRBD1. The CDR3 totals 13 residues. Germline V CDR1 and CDR2: WSHSY, SAAADI. Unmatched junction bases numbered 14, after V lost 7 bases and J lost 12 bases. CDR3 region: CASIHRAGGSSFF. The CDR3 DNA reads TGCGCCAGCATCCACAGGGCAGGGGGGAGTTCTTTCTTT.

The sample holds many counts of this clonotype. V is TRBV5-1 and J is TRBJ1-2; no firm D call. Germline CDR1 reads SGHRS; CDR2 reads YFSETQ. The CDR3 runs 14 residues. Trimming took off 0 bases at V and 8 bases at J, with 14 bases between the two ends. The CDR3 nucleotides are TGCGCCAGCAGCTTGGACGGCCAGGTTTACGGCTACACCTTC. Translated, it gives CASSLDGQVYGYTF.

This clonotype was detected many times. V and J are TRBV5-1 and TRBJ1-4, with a possible D match to TRBD1 (6 bases). This CDR3 spans 16 amino acids. Germline CDR1 and CDR2: SGHRS and YFSETQ. Between the trimmed V and J ends, which lost 0 bases and 2 bases, there was a span of 11 bases. CDR3 sequence: CASSLAWGATNEKLFF. CDR3 nucleotides: TGCGCCAGCAGCTTGGCCTGGGGGGCGACTAATGAAAAACTGTTTTTT.

This clonotype was picked up many times. The chain has TRBV29-1 and TRBJ1-3, with TRBD1 matching 7 bases. Trimming at V came to 6 bases and at J to 0 bases, leaving 5 bases not matched to a gene. Germline V gene sequence: CDR1 SQVTM, CDR2 ANQGSEA. The CDR3 is 14 amino acids. The CDR3 is CSVEQGFSGNTIYF. The CDR3 nucleotides read TGCAGCGTAGAACAGGGGTTCTCTGGAAACACCATATATTTT.

This clonotype was counted ten times or more. V and J are TRBV5-1 and TRBJ2-7; D is unresolved. The CDR3 spans 13 residues. Trimming removed 0 bases at V and 3 bases at J, with 7 bases between. Germline CDR1 SGHRS, CDR2 YFSETQ. CDR3 sequence: CASSLVGNYEQYF. CDR3 bases: TGCGCCAGCAGCTTGGTTGGGAACTACGAGCAGTACTTC. The variable domain in full, completed from reference TRBV5-1 and TRBJ2-7, reads KAGVTQTPRYLIKTRGQQVTLSCSPISGHRSVSWYQQTPGQGLQFLFEYFSETQRNKGNFPGRFSGRQFSNSRSEMNVSTLELGDSALYLCASSLVGNYEQYFGPGTRLTVT.

In this sample, this clonotype turned up many times. This chain links TRBV20-1 with TRBJ2-2; TRBD2 agrees at 7 bases. J was trimmed by 2 bases and V by 2 bases; bases with no gene match: 8. The CDR3 loop spans 16 amino acids. The germline V gene encodes CDR1 DFQATT and CDR2 SNEGSKA (reference sequence). The CDR3 protein is CSARRDYTVNTGELFF. The CDR3 nucleotides are TGCAGTGCTAGACGGGACTATACTGTTAACACCGGGGAGCTGTTTTTT.

There are many counts of this clonotype. The rearrangement uses TRBV20-1 and TRBJ2-1, with D tentatively TRBD1 (5 bases). Trimming took 6 bases from V and 3 from J, leaving 15 bases between them. Germline values: CDR1 DFQATT, CDR2 SNEGSKA (reference sequence). The CDR3 loop spans 14 amino acids. Here the CDR3 reads CSAGRGAYYNEQFF. For the CDR3, the DNA is TGCAGTGCCGGCCGTGGGGCCTACTACAATGAGCAGTTCTTC.

This chain connects TRBV9 to TRBJ2-3, with 9 bases aligning to TRBD2. In germline, CDR1 is SGDLS, CDR2 YYNGEE. The CDR3 covers 15 residues. Trimming removed 5 bases from V and 4 bases from J; junction bases left unmatched: 8. DNA for the CDR3: TGTGCCAGCAGTAACCTCGGGACTAGCTCAGATACGCAGTATTTT. Its translation is CASSNLGTSSDTQYF.

This clonotype came up many times. The J gene is TRBJ1-1, the V gene TRBV7-2, with D tentatively TRBD1 (6 bases). The V and J ends lost 3 bases and 1 base respectively, with 12 bases between them. The germline CDR1 and CDR2 sequences are SGHTA and FQGNSA. This CDR3 spans 15 amino acids. The DNA of the CDR3 is TGTGCCAGCAGCTTTACTTCAGGGGCGAACACTGAAGCTTTCTTT. Residues: CASSFTSGANTEAFF.

This clonotype was seen ten or more times. The V gene is TRBV6-5, the J gene TRBJ2-6; D call uncertain. The CDR3 sequence is 14 residues long. Per germline, CDR1 MNHEY and CDR2 SVGAGI. V lost 6 bases, J lost 0 bases, and 6 bases lay in between. The chain's CDR3 is CASRMISGANVLTF. CDR3 bases: TGTGCCAGCAGGATGATCTCTGGGGCCAACGTCCTGACTTTC.

This clonotype was detected many times. The V and J genes are TRBV10-3 and TRBJ1-2, with D perhaps TRBD1 (5 bases). The CDR3 consists of 14 residues. Trimming removed 0 bases at V and 5 bases at J, with 10 bases between. Germline CDR1 reads ENHRY; CDR2 reads SYGVKD. The CDR3 nucleotides are TGTGCCATCAGTGAGTCGGGCAGGGATTATGGCTACACCTTC. Amino acid sequence: CAISESGRDYGYTF.

This clonotype has ten or more counts. This sequence joins TRBV20-1 and TRBJ2-3; 9 nucleotides align to TRBD2. The germline gives CDR1 DFQATT, CDR2 SNEGSKA (reference sequence). CDR3 size: 14 residues. V shed 6 bases, J shed 3 bases, and the junction held 7 bases outside the gene matches. This chain's CDR3 is CSATRGLATDTQYF. The CDR3 DNA reads as TGCAGTGCAACCCGGGGACTAGCTACAGATACGCAGTATTTT.

This clonotype was seen at least ten times. V usage is TRBV7-9 and J usage is TRBJ2-3; weak D call: TRBD2 (6 bases). The CDR3 runs 14 residues. In germline, CDR1 is SEHNR, CDR2 FQNEAQ (reference sequence). Trimming stripped 6 bases from V and 2 bases from J, with 12 bases between. CDR3 amino acids: CASRTDYLTDTQYF. For the CDR3, the DNA is TGTGCCAGCAGAACGGACTACCTCACAGATACGCAGTATTTT.

In its sample, this clonotype was seen many times. This chain joins TRBV12-3 or TRBV12-4 and TRBJ2-2, with D unresolved. The CDR3 spans 11 residues. V lost 3 bases and J 7 bases, leaving 3 bases between the germline ends. CDR3 sequence reads: CASSFFGELFF. In DNA form, the CDR3 reads TGTGCCAGCAGTTTCTTCGGGGAGCTGTTTTTT.

This clonotype was picked up many times. The chain carries TRBV20-1 and TRBJ1-1; D gene unclear. Germline V gene data show CDR1 as DFQATT and CDR2 as SNEGSKA (reference sequence). V was shortened by 0 bases and J by 1 base, with 9 bases between the two germline ends. This CDR3 contains 14 residues. The CDR3 DNA follows: TGCAGTGCTAGAGATGTCTGGACGAACACTGAAGCTTTCTTT. Residues: CSARDVWTNTEAFF.

This clonotype was counted at least ten times. The V call is TRBV3-1, the J call TRBJ2-7; D is unresolved. The germline CDR1 and CDR2 sequences are LGHDT and YNNKEL (reference sequence). The CDR3 is made up of 11 amino acids. Deletions cut 3 bases from V and 7 bases from J, with 7 bases between. The CDR3 DNA reads as TGTGCCAGCAGCCACGTTTTTGAGCAGTACTTC. Its protein product is CASSHVFEQYF.

This clonotype has a count of ten or more. The chain links TRBV3-1 to TRBJ2-1, with 7 bases identical to TRBD2. With V trimmed by 4 bases and J by 1 base, 4 bases remained unmatched. The CDR3 runs 15 residues. CDR1 is LGHDT and CDR2 is YNNKEL in the germline V gene (reference sequence). The CDR3 region has the DNA TGTGCCAGCAGCCTTGCGGGGGTTTCCTACAATGAGCAGTTCTTC. Protein product: CASSLAGVSYNEQFF.